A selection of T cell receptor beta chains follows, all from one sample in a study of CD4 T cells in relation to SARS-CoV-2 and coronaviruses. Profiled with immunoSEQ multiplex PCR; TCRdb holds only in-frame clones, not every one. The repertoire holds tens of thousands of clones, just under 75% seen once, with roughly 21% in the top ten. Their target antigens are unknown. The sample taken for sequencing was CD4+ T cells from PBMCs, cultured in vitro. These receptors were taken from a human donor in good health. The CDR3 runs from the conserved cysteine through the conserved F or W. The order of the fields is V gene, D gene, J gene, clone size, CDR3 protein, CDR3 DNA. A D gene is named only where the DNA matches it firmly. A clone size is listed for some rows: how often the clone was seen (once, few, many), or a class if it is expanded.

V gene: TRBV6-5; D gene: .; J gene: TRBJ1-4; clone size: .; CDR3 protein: CASRTGGASEKLFF; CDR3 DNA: TGTGCCAGCAGAACCGGAGGGGCCAGTGAAAAACTGTTTTTT
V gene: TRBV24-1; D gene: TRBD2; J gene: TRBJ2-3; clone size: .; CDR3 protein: CATSDSGLAGDTQYF; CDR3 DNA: TGTGCCACCAGTGACTCAGGACTAGCGGGAGATACGCAGTATTTT
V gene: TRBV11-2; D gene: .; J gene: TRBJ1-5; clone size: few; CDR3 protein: CASSRTRGENQPQHF; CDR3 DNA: TGTGCCAGCAGCCGTACCAGGGGAGAAAATCAGCCCCAGCATTTT
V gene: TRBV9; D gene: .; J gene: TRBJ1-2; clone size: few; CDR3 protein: CASSVDYATRDGYTF; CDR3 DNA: TGTGCCAGCAGCGTAGACTATGCAACCAGGGATGGCTACACCTTC
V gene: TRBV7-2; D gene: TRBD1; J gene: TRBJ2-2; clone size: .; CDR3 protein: CASSTRTGQSGELFF; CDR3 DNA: TGTGCCAGCAGTACCCGGACAGGGCAATCCGGGGAGCTGTTTTTT
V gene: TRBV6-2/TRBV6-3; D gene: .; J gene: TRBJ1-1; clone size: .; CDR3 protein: CASSYGVLLFMNTEAFF; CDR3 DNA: TGTGCCAGCAGTTACGGCGTGCTACTGTTTATGAACACTGAAGCTTTCTTT
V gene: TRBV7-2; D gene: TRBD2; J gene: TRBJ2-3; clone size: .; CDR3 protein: CASSPGTSGGLLSYTQYF; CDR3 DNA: TGTGCCAGCAGCCCCGGGACTAGCGGGGGATTACTGAGCTATACGCAGTATTTT
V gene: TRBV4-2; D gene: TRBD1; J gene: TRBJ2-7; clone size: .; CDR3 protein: CASSQDLTGVYEQYF; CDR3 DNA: TGTGCCAGCAGCCAAGATTTGACAGGGGTCTACGAGCAGTACTTC
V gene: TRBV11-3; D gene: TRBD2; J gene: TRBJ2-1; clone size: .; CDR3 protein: CASSPPGTSGRDEQFF; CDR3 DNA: TGTGCCAGCAGCCCGCCAGGGACTAGCGGGAGAGATGAGCAGTTCTTC
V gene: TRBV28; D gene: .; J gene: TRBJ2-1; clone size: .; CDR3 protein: CATGVANSYNEQFF; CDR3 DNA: TGTGCCACTGGCGTAGCAAACTCCTACAATGAGCAGTTCTTC
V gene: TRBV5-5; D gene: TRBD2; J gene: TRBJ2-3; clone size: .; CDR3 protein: CASSLALAGGRGWTDTQYF; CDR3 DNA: TGTGCCAGCAGCTTGGCTCTAGCGGGGGGGCGCGGTTGGACAGATACGCAGTATTTT
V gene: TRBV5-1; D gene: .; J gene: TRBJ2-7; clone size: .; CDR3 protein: CASSLSPGSYEQYF; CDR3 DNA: TGCGCCAGCAGCTTGTCTCCGGGATCCTACGAGCAGTACTTC
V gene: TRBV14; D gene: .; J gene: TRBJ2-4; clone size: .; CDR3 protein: CASSQSDSPGAKNIQYF; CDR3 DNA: TGTGCCAGCAGCCAATCCGACAGCCCCGGGGCCAAAAACATTCAGTACTTC
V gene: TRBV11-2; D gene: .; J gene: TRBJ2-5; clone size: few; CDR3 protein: CASRRLAGRQETQYF; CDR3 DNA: TGTGCCAGCAGACGTCTGGCGGGGAGGCAAGAGACCCAGTACTTC
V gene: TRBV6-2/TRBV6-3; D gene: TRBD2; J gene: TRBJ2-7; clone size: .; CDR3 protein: CASSYLGTSGIYEQYF; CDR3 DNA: TGTGCCAGCAGTTATCTCGGGACTAGCGGGATCTACGAGCAGTACTTC
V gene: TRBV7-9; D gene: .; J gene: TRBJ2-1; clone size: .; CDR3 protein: CASSLPLGANEQFF; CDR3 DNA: TGTGCCAGCAGCTTACCCCTTGGAGCGAATGAGCAGTTCTTC
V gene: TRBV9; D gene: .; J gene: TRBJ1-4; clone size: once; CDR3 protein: CASSVGGTANEKLFF; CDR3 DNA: TGTGCCAGCAGCGTAGGGGGGACGGCAAATGAAAAACTGTTTTTT
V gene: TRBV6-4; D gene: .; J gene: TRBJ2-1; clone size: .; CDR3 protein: CAGEVDPNEQFF; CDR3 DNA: TGTGCCGGTGAGGTGGATCCCAATGAGCAGTTCTTC
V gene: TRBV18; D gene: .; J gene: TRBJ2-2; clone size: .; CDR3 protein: CASSRQQEPNTGELFF; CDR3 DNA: TGTGCCAGCTCACGTCAGCAGGAACCGAACACCGGGGAGCTGTTTTTT
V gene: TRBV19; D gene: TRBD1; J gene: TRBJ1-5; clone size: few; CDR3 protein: CASSTESGGGNQPQHF; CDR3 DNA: TGTGCCAGTAGTACGGAGTCAGGGGGCGGCAATCAGCCCCAGCATTTT
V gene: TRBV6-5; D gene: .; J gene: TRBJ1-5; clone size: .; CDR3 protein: CASSRYMGQPQHF; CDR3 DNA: TGTGCCAGCAGTAGGTACATGGGCCAGCCCCAGCATTTT
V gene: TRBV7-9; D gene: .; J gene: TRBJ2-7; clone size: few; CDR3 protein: CASSLVSGHPSYEQYF; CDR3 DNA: TGTGCCAGCAGCTTAGTTTCCGGACACCCCTCCTACGAGCAGTACTTC
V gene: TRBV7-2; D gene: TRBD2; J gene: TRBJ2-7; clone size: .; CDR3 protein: CASSLAGTSGGPYEQYF; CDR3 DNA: TGTGCCAGCAGCTTAGCCGGGACTAGCGGGGGACCCTACGAGCAGTACTTC
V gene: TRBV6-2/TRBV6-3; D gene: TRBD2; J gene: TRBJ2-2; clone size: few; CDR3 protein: CASSITGGMTGELFF; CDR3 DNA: TGTGCCAGCAGTATCACGGGAGGTATGACCGGGGAGCTGTTTTTT
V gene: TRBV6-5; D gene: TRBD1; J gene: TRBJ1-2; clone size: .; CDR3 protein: CASSDRGSSGYTF; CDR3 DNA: TGTGCCAGCAGCGACAGGGGGAGTAGTGGCTACACCTTC
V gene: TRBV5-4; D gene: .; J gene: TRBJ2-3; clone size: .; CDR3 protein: CASSLGPHTQYF; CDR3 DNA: TGTGCCAGCAGCTTGGGGCCGCATACGCAGTATTTT
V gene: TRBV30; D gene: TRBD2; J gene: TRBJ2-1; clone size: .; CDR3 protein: CAGVGTSDPSEQFF; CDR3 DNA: TGTGCCGGTGTGGGGACTAGCGACCCTAGTGAGCAGTTCTTC
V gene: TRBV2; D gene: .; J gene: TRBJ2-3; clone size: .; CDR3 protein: CASSLRPLPRTDTQYF; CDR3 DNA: TGTGCCAGCAGTCTCAGGCCCCTTCCCCGCACAGATACGCAGTATTTT
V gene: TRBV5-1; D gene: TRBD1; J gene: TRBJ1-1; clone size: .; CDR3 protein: CASSLGGQGATEAFF; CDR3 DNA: TGCGCCAGCAGCTTGGGAGGACAGGGCGCCACCGAAGCTTTCTTT
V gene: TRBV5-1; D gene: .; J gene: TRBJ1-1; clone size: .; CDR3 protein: CASSLAQGGSRGGHDTEAFF; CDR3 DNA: TGCGCCAGCAGCTTGGCCCAAGGCGGGTCGCGCGGGGGGCACGACACTGAAGCTTTCTTT
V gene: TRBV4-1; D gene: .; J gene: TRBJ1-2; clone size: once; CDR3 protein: CASSQEYVVWGGYTF; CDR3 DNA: TGCGCCAGCAGCCAAGAGTACGTGGTTTGGGGCGGCTACACCTTC
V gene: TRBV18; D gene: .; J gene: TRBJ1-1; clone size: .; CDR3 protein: CASSGQFLSTEAFF; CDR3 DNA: TGTGCCAGCTCAGGACAGTTTTTGAGTACTGAAGCTTTCTTT
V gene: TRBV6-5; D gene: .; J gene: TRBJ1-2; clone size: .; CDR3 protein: CASSYSRQGSDGYTF; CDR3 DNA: TGTGCCAGCAGTTACTCCCGGCAGGGATCGGATGGCTACACCTTC
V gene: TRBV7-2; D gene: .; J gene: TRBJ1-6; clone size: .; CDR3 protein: CASSSGRGRGDSPLHF; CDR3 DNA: TGTGCCAGCAGCTCGGGCCGGGGCAGGGGAGATTCACCCCTCCACTTT
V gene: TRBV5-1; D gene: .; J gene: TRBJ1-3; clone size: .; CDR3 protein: CASSPLTGVEGNTIYF; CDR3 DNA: TGCGCCAGCAGCCCCTTAACGGGGGTGGAGGGAAACACCATATATTTT
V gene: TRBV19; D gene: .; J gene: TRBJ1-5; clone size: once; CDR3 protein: CASSLYPPGQMYSNQPQHF; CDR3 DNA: TGTGCCAGTAGTCTCTACCCCCCAGGGCAGATGTATAGCAATCAGCCCCAGCATTTT
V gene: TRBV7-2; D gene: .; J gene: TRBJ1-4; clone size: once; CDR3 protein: CASSSTRSEKLFF; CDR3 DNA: TGTGCCAGCAGCTCAACGAGGAGTGAAAAACTGTTTTTT
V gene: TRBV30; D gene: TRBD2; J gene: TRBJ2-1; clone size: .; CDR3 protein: CAWGTGASGTYNEQFF; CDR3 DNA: TGTGCCTGGGGGACGGGGGCTAGCGGGACCTACAATGAGCAGTTCTTC
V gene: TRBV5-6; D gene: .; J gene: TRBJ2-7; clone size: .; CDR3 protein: CASNPGNFNEQYF; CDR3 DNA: TGTGCCTCAAACCCAGGGAATTTCAACGAGCAGTACTTC
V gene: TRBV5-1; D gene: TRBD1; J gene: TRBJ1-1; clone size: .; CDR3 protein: CASSSGQGDGAFF; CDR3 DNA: TGCGCCAGCAGCTCAGGACAGGGTGACGGAGCTTTCTTT
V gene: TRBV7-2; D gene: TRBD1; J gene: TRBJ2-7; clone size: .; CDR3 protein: CASSLERTGRHEQYF; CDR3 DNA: TGTGCCAGCAGCTTAGAGAGGACAGGTCGCCACGAGCAGTACTTC
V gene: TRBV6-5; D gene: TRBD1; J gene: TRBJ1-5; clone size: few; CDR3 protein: CASSLQGGNQPQHF; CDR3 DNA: TGTGCCAGCAGCTTACAGGGGGGGAATCAGCCCCAGCATTTT
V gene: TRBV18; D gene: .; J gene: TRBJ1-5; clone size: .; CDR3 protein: CASSPGTGSNQPQHF; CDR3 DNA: TGTGCCAGCTCACCGGGCACGGGGAGCAATCAGCCCCAGCATTTT
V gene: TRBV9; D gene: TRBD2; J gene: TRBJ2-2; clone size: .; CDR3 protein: CASSPRAGGQNTGELFF; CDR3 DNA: TGTGCCAGCAGCCCTCGAGCGGGGGGACAGAACACCGGGGAGCTGTTTTTT
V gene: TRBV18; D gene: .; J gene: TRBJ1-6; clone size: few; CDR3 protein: CASSPPGLTNSPLHF; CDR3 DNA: TGTGCCAGCTCACCACCAGGACTGACTAATTCACCCCTCCACTTT
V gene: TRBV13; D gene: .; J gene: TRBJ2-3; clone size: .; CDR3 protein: CASSFTTDTQYF; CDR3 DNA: TGTGCCAGCAGCTTCACCACAGATACGCAGTATTTT
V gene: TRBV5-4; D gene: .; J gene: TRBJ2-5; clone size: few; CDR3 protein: CASRRGQETQYF; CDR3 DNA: TGTGCCAGCAGGAGGGGCCAAGAGACCCAGTACTTC
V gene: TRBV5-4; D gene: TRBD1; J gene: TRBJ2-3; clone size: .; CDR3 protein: CASTRGRQGTDTQYF; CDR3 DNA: TGTGCCAGCACCCGAGGCCGACAGGGTACAGATACGCAGTATTTT
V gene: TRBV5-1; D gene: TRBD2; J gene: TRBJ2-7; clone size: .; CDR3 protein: CASSGGGANYEQYF; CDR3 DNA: TGCGCCAGCAGCGGCGGGGGGGCGAACTACGAGCAGTACTTC
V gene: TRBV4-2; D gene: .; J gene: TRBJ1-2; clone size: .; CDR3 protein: CASSQVENSWISGYTF; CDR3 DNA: TGTGCCAGCAGCCAAGTGGAAAATAGCTGGATATCGGGCTACACCTTC
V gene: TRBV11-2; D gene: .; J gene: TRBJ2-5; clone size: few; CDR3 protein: CASSLRRIETQYF; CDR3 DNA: TGTGCCAGCAGCTTACGGCGGATAGAGACCCAGTACTTC
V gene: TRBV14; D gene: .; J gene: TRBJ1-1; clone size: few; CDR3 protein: CASSQNWWQGNTEAFF; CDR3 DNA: TGTGCCAGCAGCCAAAATTGGTGGCAGGGGAACACTGAAGCTTTCTTT